The clone carrying this TCR beta chain was observed a few times. Its antigen is unidentified. The data originate from a study of molecular identifiers for immune sequencing clone quantification. Study as a whole: Four of five RNA aliquots from roughly 21,000 or 96,000 naive CD8 T cells were sequenced.

The CDR3 runs 12 residues. Trimming stripped 4 bases from V and 3 bases from J, with 7 bases between. Germline-derived CDR1 and CDR2 are SNHLY and FYNNEI. It was with previously described methods and listed TCR primers that bulk TCR libraries were made. TCRdb processed the PCR reads anew with MiXCR; each CDR3 protein has one entry. Of 85,000 to 100,000 distinct CDR3 sequences listed, around 23% are singletons. Study-wide results and limits: It was shown that clones above 20 RNA copies held over 98% of effector molecules, but under 1% in naive cells.

This clonotype was obtained from a human donor in good health. Some libraries in this study had Jurkat cell RNA spiked in. V is TRBV2 and J is TRBJ2-7, with D unresolved. The sample was naive CD8+ T cells from blood, with Jurkat cell RNA spiked in. The subset denotes: FACS-sorted CD8+CD4-CCR7+CD45RA+ naive T cells. The CDR3 DNA is TGTGCCAGCAGTGTAGGCGACTACGAGCAGTACTTC. Residues: CASSVGDYEQYF.